This T cell receptor beta chain is drawn from a study of response to subunit inactivated influenza vaccine. Findings and limits, study-wide: Authors proposed each seasonal influenza vaccination draws in few new T cells.

V lost 1 base, J lost 4 bases, and 12 bases lay in between. The CDR3 runs to 15 residues. CDR1 SGHRS and CDR2 YFSETQ come from the germline V gene. This clonotype has more than one count but fewer than ten. What it binds is unknown. Using its own MiXCR run on the RT-PCR reads, TCRdb lists one record per CDR3 protein. The sample lists 500,000 to 600,000 distinct CDR3 sequences, 10% to 15% occurring once. This chain links TRBV5-1 with TRBJ2-1; TRBD1 is a possible D gene (6 bases). Sequenced here: PBMCs from blood, sampled 40 to 50 days after vaccination. This sequence originates from a man between 50 and 59 years old who received an inactivated influenza vaccine. CDR3 loop: CASSLLQGTYNEQFF. CDR3 sequence (DNA): TGCGCCAGCAGCTTGCTTCAGGGGACATACAATGAGCAGTTCTTC.